The rows below give T cell receptor beta chains drawn from one sample of a study of blood T cell repertoires in COVID-19. Clones were read by immunoSEQ multiplex PCR, and TCRdb kept only the in-frame ones, dropping some. Of 390,000 or so clones in the sample, 70% to 90% were seen once. The sample taken for sequencing was peripheral blood. The receptors were gathered from a young woman with COVID-19, enrolled during active disease. Both conserved end residues are part of each CDR3. A D gene is named only where the DNA matches it firmly.

d_call: TRBD2; v_call: TRBV7-6; cdr3_aa: CASRPSGRATGELFF
d_call: TRBD1; v_call: TRBV24-1; cdr3_aa: CATSRDRGEQYF
d_call: TRBD2; v_call: TRBV19; cdr3_aa: CASSRTSGSNVGELFF
d_call: TRBD1; v_call: TRBV29-1; cdr3_aa: CSVELRDRGNYGYTF
d_call: NA; v_call: TRBV11-3; cdr3_aa: CASSEGGQVTQYF
d_call: NA; v_call: TRBV19; cdr3_aa: CASSIDDSSGEQFF
d_call: TRBD2; v_call: TRBV4-2; cdr3_aa: CASSQEIRTSGRLEQFF
d_call: NA; v_call: TRBV29-1; cdr3_aa: CSGGSDNYGYTF
d_call: NA; v_call: TRBV6-5; cdr3_aa: CASRSAGFTDTQYF
d_call: TRBD1; v_call: TRBV7-6; cdr3_aa: CASSLGQGGEQYF
d_call: NA; v_call: TRBV5-1; cdr3_aa: CASRRGIDSGNTIYF
d_call: TRBD1; v_call: TRBV30; cdr3_aa: CAWSAGQAYEQYF
d_call: NA; v_call: TRBV5-6; cdr3_aa: CASSLTQGETQYF
d_call: TRBD1; v_call: TRBV6-5; cdr3_aa: CASSYNRGFEKLFF
d_call: NA; v_call: TRBV29-1; cdr3_aa: CSAGLGANTEAFF
d_call: NA; v_call: TRBV7-2; cdr3_aa: CASSLARGVHEQYF
d_call: NA; v_call: TRBV2; cdr3_aa: CASSEQEGNEQFF
d_call: TRBD2; v_call: TRBV13; cdr3_aa: CASSLEGGRAGGPNEQFF
d_call: NA; v_call: TRBV5-1; cdr3_aa: CASSLDPGVYEQYF
d_call: TRBD1; v_call: TRBV27; cdr3_aa: CASSPWTGPNEKLFF
d_call: NA; v_call: TRBV12-3/TRBV12-4; cdr3_aa: CASGAALTGELFF
d_call: TRBD2; v_call: TRBV19; cdr3_aa: CASSRSSGTSGRSYEQYF
d_call: TRBD2; v_call: TRBV14; cdr3_aa: CASSHLSGTVFF
d_call: TRBD1; v_call: TRBV5-6; cdr3_aa: CASSKGGTANSPLHF
d_call: NA; v_call: TRBV29-1; cdr3_aa: CSVGGPERGYTF
d_call: TRBD2; v_call: TRBV14; cdr3_aa: CASSQALAGADTQYF
d_call: TRBD2; v_call: TRBV11-3; cdr3_aa: CASSLGAGGPWALYNEQFF
d_call: NA; v_call: TRBV12-3/TRBV12-4; cdr3_aa: CASSFYSDYTF
d_call: TRBD1; v_call: TRBV4-2; cdr3_aa: CASSSDRNYGYTF
d_call: NA; v_call: TRBV11-2; cdr3_aa: CASSSTRSTGELFF
d_call: NA; v_call: TRBV18; cdr3_aa: CASSPRAGVSGGELFF
d_call: NA; v_call: TRBV7-2; cdr3_aa: CATSEGPHQPQHF
d_call: TRBD1; v_call: TRBV29-1; cdr3_aa: CSARLTGGFYNEQFF
d_call: NA; v_call: TRBV10-3; cdr3_aa: CAISLGEQRETQYF
d_call: NA; v_call: TRBV7-2; cdr3_aa: CASSLAPAAMNTEAFF
d_call: TRBD1; v_call: TRBV27; cdr3_aa: CASSQLRTGAYSNTGELFF
d_call: TRBD2; v_call: TRBV30; cdr3_aa: CAWRSGTSGSTQYF
d_call: TRBD1; v_call: TRBV29-1; cdr3_aa: CSVTGGRYNEQFF
d_call: NA; v_call: TRBV27; cdr3_aa: CASSFGLNTGELFF
d_call: NA; v_call: TRBV10-3; cdr3_aa: CAARTTTYEQYF
d_call: TRBD1; v_call: TRBV10-3; cdr3_aa: CAISEKYKGADTGELFF
d_call: NA; v_call: TRBV30; cdr3_aa: CAWSGGTNQPQHF
d_call: NA; v_call: TRBV5-5; cdr3_aa: CASSLAPGQYF
d_call: NA; v_call: TRBV2; cdr3_aa: CASSEARGRGANEAFF
d_call: NA; v_call: TRBV10-1; cdr3_aa: CASTPTRAGELFF
d_call: NA; v_call: TRBV5-1; cdr3_aa: CASSLDLNYSPLHF